One sample yielded the 10 T cell receptor beta chains listed below, sequenced in a study of blood T cell repertoires in COVID-19. Some clones are missing from TCRdb's copy, which holds only in-frame ones; the method was immunoSEQ multiplex PCR. The repertoire consists of about 270,000 clones, with approximately 91% occurring once and the leading ten covering about 2.1%. Sequenced sample: PBMCs or T cells enriched from blood (not recorded which). All receptors come from a woman aged 40 to 50 with acute COVID-19.

V and J are TRBV29-1 and TRBJ1-2; 11 nucleotides agree with TRBD1. V was clipped by 6 bases and J by 13 bases; unmatched bases: 10. The CDR3 totals 12 residues. Germline V gene sequence: CDR1 SQVTM, CDR2 ANQGSEA. The CDR3 nucleotides read TGCAGCGTGGGGTGGGACAGGGGGGACTTCACCTTC. Translating gives CSVGWDRGDFTF.

This chain connects TRBV28 to TRBJ1-5; the D is unclear. The germline V gene encodes CDR1 MDHEN and CDR2 SYDVKM. The CDR3 extends over 12 amino acids. V dropped 7 bases and J dropped 9 bases, with 13 bases sitting between them. The CDR3 DNA is TGTGCCAGCACCCCGGAGATGGGGCCCCAGCATTTT. This codes for CASTPEMGPQHF.

The rearrangement uses TRBV19 and TRBJ1-5; D gene unclear. Germline-derived CDR1 and CDR2 are LNHDA and SQIVND (reference sequence). This CDR3 spans 14 amino acids. Trimming pared 3 bases from V and 6 bases from J, leaving 12 bases between. The CDR3 protein is CASSIIYSGQPQHF. The CDR3 DNA reads as TGTGCCAGTAGTATTATTTATTCCGGTCAGCCCCAGCATTTT.

The chain is built from TRBV7-2 and TRBJ1-1; D might be TRBD1 (5 bases). V shed 5 bases and J shed 6 bases, with 19 bases lying between them. The germline gives CDR1 SGHTA, CDR2 FQGNSA. The CDR3 has 15 residues. The CDR3 nucleotides are TGTGCCAGCAGCACCAGGACCGGTCAGGGTGCTGAAGCTTTCTTT. It encodes CASSTRTGQGAEAFF.

For the CDR3, the DNA is TGTGCCAGCAGCCCAGTGACGGGAGAGCAGTACTTC. It yields the protein CASSPVTGEQYF. This chain connects TRBV5-4 to TRBJ2-7; D is perhaps TRBD2 (5 bases). The CDR3 is made up of 12 amino acids. Trimming shortened V by 4 bases and J by 7 bases, and 12 bases separated the two germline ends. Germline V gene lookup returns CDR1 SGHNT and CDR2 YYREEE (reference sequence). Full variable domain (rest looked up from reference TRBV5-4 and TRBJ2-7): ETGVTQSPTHLIKTRGQQVTLRCSSQSGHNTVSWYQQALGQGPQFIFQYYREEENGRGNFPPRFSGLQFPNYSSELNVNALELDDSALYLCASSPVTGEQYFGPGTRLTVT.

The V gene is TRBV6-5, the J gene TRBJ2-5; 10 nucleotides match TRBD2. There are 16 residues in the CDR3. With 2 bases clipped from V and 2 bases from J, the junction kept 5 bases outside the gene matches. The germline CDR1 and CDR2 sequences are MNHEY and SVGAGI. The CDR3 loop reads CASSYGAGGPQETQYF. DNA for the CDR3: TGTGCCAGCAGTTACGGAGCGGGAGGGCCTCAAGAGACCCAGTACTTC.

The chain has TRBV5-4 and TRBJ1-2, with D perhaps matching TRBD1 (5 bases). This CDR3 comprises 16 residues. CDR1 is SGHNT and CDR2 is YYREEE in the germline V gene (reference sequence). The V gene lost 6 bases and the J gene lost 5 bases, with 23 bases spanning the gap. The CDR3 DNA sequence: TGTGCCAGCAAAGACGGCACCCACAGGTGGGGTTATGGCTACACCTTC. Translated, it gives CASKDGTHRWGYGYTF.

The chain uses TRBV5-1 and TRBJ2-2; D is possibly TRBD1 (6 bases). The CDR3 is made up of 15 amino acids. Between the trimmed V and J ends, which lost 0 bases and 7 bases, there was a span of 13 bases. Germline V gives CDR1 SGHRS, CDR2 YFSETQ. The CDR3 DNA follows: TGCGCCAGCAGCTTGGCAGGGGTCATCGGCGGGGAGCTGTTTTTT. The encoded protein is CASSLAGVIGGELFF.

The rearrangement joins TRBV11-2 to TRBJ2-5, with TRBD2 as a possible D gene (5 bases). Trimming pared 5 bases from V and 3 bases from J, leaving 19 bases between. This CDR3 comprises 16 residues. Germline V lookup: CDR1 SGHAT, CDR2 FQNNGV. CDR3 residues: CASSTRIEGFKETQYF. Here the CDR3 DNA reads TGTGCCAGCAGCACCCGAATCGAGGGATTCAAAGAGACCCAGTACTTC.

The chain employs TRBV6-5 and TRBJ2-3; 11 nucleotides align to TRBD2. The trim removed 7 bases at V and 1 base at J, leaving 1 base unmatched. The CDR3 has 14 amino acids. CDR1 and CDR2 from the germline V gene are MNHEY and SVGAGI. The CDR3 region has the DNA TGTGCCAGCATACTAGCGGGGGGCACAGATACGCAGTATTTT. Translated: CASILAGGTDTQYF.